Listed below are T cell receptor beta chains from one sample, sequenced in a study of OX40 agonist ivuxolimab in advanced cancers. TCRdb's table, derived via immunoSEQ multiplex PCR, lists solely in-frame clones and lacks some. Here the sample spans 43,000 or so clones, approximately 88% being singletons. The sample in question was CD4+ or CD8+ T cells sorted from blood, obtained in a trial of the OX40 agonist ivuxolimab. Every receptor here comes from an adult with an advanced solid tumor such as melanoma, head and neck, liver or kidney cancer. The conserved cysteine and the conserved F or W are not part of the CDR3 here.

V gene	J gene	CDR3 protein
TRBV5-1	TRBJ1-1	ASSPGTTEAF
TRBV6-1	TRBJ1-1	ASTPWVPMNTEAF
TRBV18	TRBJ2-7	ASSPHPRASEQY
TRBV6-6	TRBJ1-1	ASSFGLTDTEAF
TRBV27	TRBJ2-1	ASRGFGGGRTYNEQF
TRBV6-1	TRBJ2-2	ASQAGTPNTGELF
TRBV7-9	TRBJ2-7	ASSLVAGELYEQY
TRBV30	TRBJ1-2	AWRRLEGRRGYGYT
TRBV27	TRBJ2-2	ASSLHRDRVVAGELF
TRBV30	TRBJ1-6	AWRGGGIPPLH
TRBV5-8	TRBJ2-5	ASSLGVGQETQY
TRBV27	TRBJ2-1	ASRSWNEQF
TRBV18	TRBJ1-3	ASSPLTSGQSFSGNTIY
TRBV5-1	TRBJ2-3	ASSNWGSGTGSIFVTDTQY
TRBV1	TRBJ2-5	TSSRFGGRKETQY
TRBV10-3	TRBJ2-7	AIRIRDSSYEQY
TRBV28	TRBJ2-7	ASATWASGKNEQY
TRBV6-1	TRBJ2-5	ASSVGMGGPETQY
TRBV28	TRBJ1-2	ASSLWGQGKDYGYT
TRBV5-1	.	ASSLLDAGGSYEQY
TRBV23-1	TRBJ2-7	ASSQSSFRPGTRSYEQY
TRBV6-5	TRBJ1-5	ASRKTVYSNQPQH
TRBV15	TRBJ1-5	ATSRGGTVPLAQH
TRBV7-8	TRBJ2-4	ASSLATGGNIQY
TRBV7-2	TRBJ1-5	ASSARAGNNQPQH
TRBV19	TRBJ2-3	ASTTSRGGERPSTDTQY
TRBV19	TRBJ1-5	ASRITGSNQPQH
TRBV6-1	TRBJ2-7	ATFRDPHSYEQY
TRBV15	TRBJ1-2	ATSRGGNYGYT
TRBV7-3	TRBJ1-1	ASSLFRSGTGVDTEAF
TRBV6-5	TRBJ2-1	ASSYSRGEPYNEQF
TRBV5-1	TRBJ2-3	ASSLGGSPTDTQY
TRBV5-1	TRBJ2-1	ASSLLSGTGIAAGQF
TRBV28	TRBJ2-3	ASSPAAEPTDTQY
TRBV7-3	TRBJ2-6	ASSSGDTNVLT
TRBV7-3	TRBJ2-2	ASSLMFIWAAANTGELF
TRBV11-1	TRBJ2-4	ASSLGGVAKNIQY
TRBV6-6	TRBJ2-2	ASSSGQTSNPGELF
TRBV11-3	TRBJ2-3	ASSTRTSGVTDTQY
TRBV5-1	TRBJ2-7	ASSLTGWGSYEQY
TRBV19	TRBJ1-5	ASSIRGSGHGQPQH
TRBV19	TRBJ2-1	ASSKGLAGGLSKGSHNEQF
TRBV6-4	TRBJ2-3	ASSDSREADTQY
TRBV19	TRBJ1-4	ASKGVDEKLF
TRBV7-9	TRBJ1-6	ASSSGGSLSSPLH
TRBV5-1	TRBJ2-5	ASSKDRIRQETQY
TRBV13	TRBJ1-4	ASSVRGLGEKLF
TRBV10-3	TRBJ1-1	AIPTGTLGRGNTEAF
TRBV18	TRBJ1-5	ASSPIRGANSNQPQH
TRBV27	TRBJ1-5	ASSPRAGNQPQH
TRBV10-3	TRBJ2-1	AITRAERGGNEQF
TRBV7-3	TRBJ2-1	ASSLGTSSYNEQF
TRBV6-5	TRBJ1-5	ASSETWGNQPQH